The 19 T cell receptor beta chains below come from one sample, sequenced in a study of control samples from healthy donors and cancer patients. Profiling relied on immunoSEQ multiplex PCR, and the TCRdb table lists in-frame clones only, not all of them. The sample includes approximately 140,000 clones, roughly 93% of them seen just once. The sample was blood. Receptors originate from a man aged 18 to 29 in good health.

This chain uses TRBV12-3 or TRBV12-4 with TRBJ1-2, with 9 bases lining up with TRBD1. V lost 3 bases to trimming and J lost 6 bases; unmatched junction nucleotides: 2. There are 13 residues in the CDR3. For the CDR3, the DNA is TGTGCCAGCAGTTTCGGGACAGGGAATGGCTACACCTTC. Translated: CASSFGTGNGYTF.

As concerns this clone: The same CDR3 is also encoded by other DNA sequences in this sample. The genes are TRBV15 and TRBJ1-1, with no clear D. This CDR3 spans 13 amino acids. The V and J ends lost 1 base and 4 bases respectively, with 7 bases between them. Germline assignment: CDR1 LNHNV and CDR2 YYDKDF (reference sequence). Here the CDR3 reads CATSRVEGTEAFF. The CDR3 DNA follows: TGTGCCACCAGCAGAGTCGAGGGCACTGAAGCTTTCTTT.

The chain carries TRBV7-2 and TRBJ1-1; tentatively, D is TRBD1 (5 bases). CDR1 and CDR2 (germline): SGHTA, FQGNSA. The CDR3 is 15 residues long. Deletions cut 5 bases from V and 4 bases from J, with 17 bases between. The DNA of the CDR3 is TGTGCCAGCAGCGTAGGTCTGTCGGGGCGCACTGAAGCTTTCTTT. Translating gives CASSVGLSGRTEAFF.

The chain has TRBV11-1 and TRBJ2-2; tentatively, D is TRBD1 (5 bases). Germline lookup yields CDR1 SGHAT and CDR2 FQDESV (reference sequence). V lost 0 bases, J lost 10 bases, and 9 bases lay in between. This CDR3 is 13 amino acids long. This CDR3 is CASSLAQGKELFF. CDR3 coding DNA: TGTGCCAGCAGCTTAGCGCAGGGAAAGGAGCTGTTTTTT.

The V call is TRBV20-1, the J call TRBJ2-4; 9 bases fit TRBD1. This CDR3 has 13 residues. Per germline, CDR1 DFQATT and CDR2 SNEGSKA (reference sequence). Unmatched junction bases numbered 5, after V lost 3 bases and J lost 8 bases. The CDR3 region has the DNA TGCAGTGCTAGTCCGGGACAGGGCGACATTCAGTACTTC. Protein product: CSASPGQGDIQYF.

The V and J genes are TRBV7-6 and TRBJ1-1, with 9 bases that match TRBD1. The CDR3 consists of 15 residues. Trimming removed 5 bases from V and 4 bases from J; junction bases left unmatched: 8. CDR1 is SGHVS and CDR2 is FNYEAQ in the germline V gene. In nucleotides, the CDR3 is TGTGCCAGCAGCCAGCGGACAGGGGAGGGCACTGAAGCTTTCTTT. Translation gives CASSQRTGEGTEAFF.

The chain is built from TRBV2 and TRBJ2-7; D not resolved. Trimming removed 6 bases at V and 0 bases at J, with 9 bases between. CDR3 length: 13 amino acids. Germline V gene lookup returns CDR1 SNHLY and CDR2 FYNNEI. CDR3 sequence reads: CASRLDGSYEQYF. CDR3 nucleotide sequence: TGTGCCAGCAGGCTAGATGGCTCCTACGAGCAGTACTTC.

The chain has TRBV5-4 and TRBJ1-2; 7 bases fit TRBD1. This CDR3 contains 15 residues. The germline CDR1 and CDR2 sequences are SGHNT and YYREEE (reference sequence). Germline trimming cut 1 base from V and 4 bases from J; bases unmatched to any gene: 7. CDR3 loop: CASSLPRTGIYGYTF. The CDR3 bases are TGTGCCAGCAGCTTGCCAAGGACAGGCATCTATGGCTACACCTTC.

In its sample, this clone was seen once. V is TRBV13 and J is TRBJ1-1; D is uncertain. V was cut by 4 bases and J by 3 bases, with 21 bases left in between. The germline CDR1 and CDR2 sequences are PRHDT and FYEKMQ (reference sequence). There are 17 residues in the CDR3. This CDR3 is CASSSIPERTLDTEAFF. DNA of the CDR3: TGTGCCAGCAGCTCAATACCGGAAAGGACCTTGGACACTGAAGCTTTCTTT.

In this sample, this clone turned up a few times. The gene calls are TRBV6-5 and TRBJ1-2, with D hard to call. This CDR3 has 11 residues. The V and J ends lost 9 bases and 7 bases respectively, with 12 bases between them. Looked up from germline, CDR1 is MNHEY and CDR2 is SVGAGI. The CDR3 region is CARKVKTGYTF. In DNA, the CDR3 is TGTGCCAGAAAAGTTAAAACTGGCTACACCTTC.

This clone was seen just once. V usage is TRBV20-1 and J usage is TRBJ1-1, with 7 bases aligning to TRBD1. The J segment lost 8 bases and the V segment lost 6 bases, leaving 6 bases of the junction unmatched. Germline CDR1 is DFQATT and CDR2 is SNEGSKA (reference sequence). The CDR3 extends over 11 amino acids. This CDR3 reads CSAIGTAEAFF. As DNA, the CDR3 is TGCAGTGCGATCGGGACAGCCGAAGCTTTCTTT.

The V call is TRBV7-8, the J call TRBJ1-5, with D possibly being TRBD1 (6 bases). CDR3 length equals 15 residues. Per germline, CDR1 SGHVS and CDR2 FQNEAQ. V was clipped by 1 base and J by 5 bases, with 12 bases between them. The CDR3 sequence: CASSLGAGGHQPQHF. The CDR3 bases are TGTGCCAGCAGCTTAGGTGCGGGGGGGCATCAGCCCCAGCATTTT.

The rearrangement joins TRBV19 to TRBJ1-5; possible D gene TRBD1, 6 bases. This CDR3 is 16 amino acids long. The ends were cut back, 6 bases at V and 2 bases at J, with 17 bases in the middle. Per germline, CDR1 LNHDA and CDR2 SQIVND (reference sequence). CDR3 sequence reads: CASSPRGGGGNQPQHF. Written as DNA, the CDR3 is TGTGCCAGTAGCCCGCGTGGGGGCGGTGGCAATCAGCCCCAGCATTTT.

The table lists this clone with a few counts. Within the sample, other DNA sequences also encode this same CDR3. This rearrangement joins TRBV4-2 to TRBJ1-1; the D is unclear. Trimming removed 0 bases at V and 10 bases at J, with 15 bases between. Germline V gives CDR1 LGHNA, CDR2 YNFKEQ. This CDR3 is 14 amino acids long. Written as DNA, the CDR3 is TGTGCCAGCAGCCAAGATCGGGGATCGGGAGGAGCTTTCTTT. It yields the protein CASSQDRGSGGAFF.

The chain joins TRBV28 to TRBJ1-5, with 8 bases lining up with TRBD1. V shed 6 bases, J shed 2 bases, and the junction held 9 bases outside the gene matches. The CDR3 is 16 residues long. The germline V gene encodes CDR1 MDHEN and CDR2 SYDVKM. CDR3 sequence (DNA): TGTGCCAGCAGGATTTCAGGGGGCATAGGCAATCAGCCCCAGCATTTT. Translating it yields CASRISGGIGNQPQHF.

Only a few counts were recorded for this clone. This chain uses TRBV27 with TRBJ1-6; D is ambiguous. CDR3 length: 13 residues. The V gene's germline CDR1 is MNHEY and CDR2 SMNVEV (reference sequence). DNA for the CDR3: TGTGCGAGCGGGAGGTGGGATAATTCACCCCTCCACTTT. It codes for CASGRWDNSPLHF.

This chain connects TRBV27 to TRBJ2-1; 7 bases line up with TRBD2. The CDR3 length is 15 residues. With 0 bases clipped from V and 2 bases from J, the junction kept 1 base outside the gene matches. Germline V gene lookup returns CDR1 MNHEY and CDR2 SMNVEV (reference sequence). CDR3 region: CASSLSGGAYNEQFF. The CDR3 region has the DNA TGTGCCAGCAGTTTATCGGGGGGGGCCTACAATGAGCAGTTCTTC.

The chain employs TRBV11-3 and TRBJ1-2, with a tentative D call TRBD1 (5 bases). Germline V lookup: CDR1 SGHNT, CDR2 YENEEA. V was pared by 1 base and J by 4 bases, with 13 bases between. The length of the CDR3 is 15 residues. The CDR3 region has the DNA TGTGCCAGCAGCTTAGGGGGGAAGGGGCTCTATGGCTACACCTTC. Protein sequence: CASSLGGKGLYGYTF.

V usage is TRBV6-5 and J usage is TRBJ2-1, with D uncertain. Germline CDR1 is MNHEY and CDR2 is SVGAGI. V lost 6 bases and J 4 bases, leaving 13 bases between the germline ends. CDR3 length: 14 amino acids. CDR3 in amino acids: CASRTIRTYNEQFF. CDR3 coding DNA: TGTGCCAGCAGGACGATACGCACTTACAATGAGCAGTTCTTC.